What follows are 14 T cell receptor beta chains derived from one specimen sequenced in a study of OX40 agonist ivuxolimab in advanced cancers. The repertoire was sequenced with immunoSEQ multiplex PCR; TCRdb's copy has only in-frame clones and lacks some. The sample has 40,000 to 50,000 clones; over 85% are singletons. Sequencing was performed on CD4+ or CD8+ T cells sorted from blood, taken in a trial of the OX40 agonist ivuxolimab. The receptors stem from an adult with an advanced solid tumor such as melanoma, head and neck, liver or kidney cancer.

The chain combines TRBV30 with TRBJ1-2, with TRBD1 as a possible D gene (5 bases). The V gene's germline CDR1 is GTSNPN and CDR2 SVGIG (reference sequence). CDR3 length: 11 amino acids. V dropped 8 bases and J dropped 6 bases, with 13 bases sitting between them. The CDR3 reads CAGRDQDGYTF. DNA of the CDR3: TGTGCCGGCAGGGATCAGGATGGCTACACCTTC.

This clone showed up just once. The chain recombines TRBV7-6 with TRBJ1-1; the D is unclear. The CDR3 loop spans 15 amino acids. V was pared by 5 bases and J by 1 base, with 14 bases between. Germline loops: CDR1 SGHVS, CDR2 FNYEAQ. The chain's CDR3 is CASSDVGSSNTEAFF. DNA for the CDR3: TGTGCCAGCAGCGACGTGGGCAGCTCGAACACTGAAGCTTTCTTT.

V and J are TRBV6-4 and TRBJ2-3; perhaps TRBD2 as D (5 bases). Per the germline V gene, CDR1 is MRHNA and CDR2 is SNTAGT. The V gene lost 2 bases and the J gene lost 4 bases, with 13 bases spanning the gap. This CDR3 is built from 15 residues. CDR3: CASSDELGIPDTQYF. DNA for the CDR3: TGTGCCAGCAGTGACGAACTAGGTATTCCAGATACGCAGTATTTT.

V gene TRBV10-3 combines with J gene TRBJ1-6; TRBD1 agrees at 11 bases. The germline CDR1 and CDR2 sequences are ENHRY and SYGVKD. The CDR3 spans 12 residues. V lost 11 bases and J lost 8; bases outside the gene matches: 2. The CDR3 nucleotides read TGTGCCGCGGGACAGGGGGATTCACCCCTCCACTTT. Its translation is CAAGQGDSPLHF.

The chain uses TRBV15 and TRBJ1-5; 8 nucleotides line up with TRBD1. Germline V gene data show CDR1 as LNHNV and CDR2 as YYDKDF (reference sequence). The trim removed 0 bases at V and 3 bases at J, leaving 10 bases unmatched. This CDR3 is built from 18 residues. CDR3 nucleotides: TGTGCCACCAGCAGAGATCAACAGGGGGTATGGGACAATCAGCCCCAGCATTTT. It codes for CATSRDQQGVWDNQPQHF.

V is TRBV30 and J is TRBJ2-7; 7 positions match TRBD1. CDR3 length equals 13 residues. With V trimmed by 4 bases and J by 2 bases, 5 bases remained unmatched. Germline-derived CDR1 and CDR2 are GTSNPN and SVGIG (reference sequence). In DNA form, the CDR3 reads TGTGCCTGGATGGGGACAGCCGCCTACGAGCAGTACTTC. It codes for CAWMGTAAYEQYF.

The CDR3 spells CASSGYGDVYGYTF. CDR3 in DNA: TGCGCCAGCAGTGGGTACGGGGACGTCTATGGCTACACCTTC. This chain joins TRBV10-2 and TRBJ1-2; D is possibly TRBD1 (5 bases). The CDR3 totals 14 residues. Germline CDR1 WSHSY, CDR2 SAAADI. Between the trimmed V and J ends, which lost 4 bases and 4 bases, there was a span of 13 bases.

The chain uses TRBV4-2 and TRBJ2-1, with 13 bases lining up with TRBD2. J was trimmed by 3 bases and V by 0 bases; bases with no gene match: 5. Germline V gene data show CDR1 as LGHNA and CDR2 as YNFKEQ. The CDR3 loop spans 18 amino acids. The CDR3 DNA sequence: TGTGCCAGCAGCCAAGATTCAACTAGCGGGGGGGTCTACAATGAGCAGTTCTTC. Translated, it gives CASSQDSTSGGVYNEQFF.

This clone was recorded only once. The genes are TRBV19 and TRBJ2-1; no reliable D call. The CDR3 loop spans 14 amino acids. The germline V gene encodes CDR1 LNHDA and CDR2 SQIVND (reference sequence). Deletions cut 1 base from V and 7 bases from J, with 11 bases between. This chain's CDR3 is CASSIVLGMNEQFF. CDR3 nucleotide sequence: TGTGCCAGTAGTATAGTATTGGGGATGAATGAGCAGTTCTTC.

V gene TRBV5-8 combines with J gene TRBJ2-1; D gene uncertain. V was shortened by 0 bases and J by 4 bases, with 5 bases between the two germline ends. There are 13 residues in the CDR3. Germline V gene lookup returns CDR1 SGHTS and CDR2 YDEGEE. The CDR3 nucleotides read TGTGCCAGCAGCTTGGTAGGTTACAATGAGCAGTTCTTC. This gives the protein CASSLVGYNEQFF.

This chain links TRBV13 with TRBJ2-7, with TRBD1 matching over 8 bases. V lost 3 bases, J lost 3 bases, and 4 bases stayed unmatched. The CDR3 length is 14 residues. Germline V gene lookup returns CDR1 PRHDT and CDR2 FYEKMQ (reference sequence). The CDR3 bases are TGTGCCAGCAGCTTTTCAGGGGGCGTCTACGAGCAGTACTTC. It yields the protein CASSFSGGVYEQYF.

This clone was observed a single time. V and J are TRBV15 and TRBJ2-2; possibly TRBD1 for D (6 bases). Germline lookup yields CDR1 LNHNV and CDR2 YYDKDF (reference sequence). V lost 4 bases, J lost 2 bases, and 11 bases lay in between. CDR3 length: 15 residues. The chain's CDR3 is CATSIRTANTGELFF. Written as DNA, the CDR3 is TGTGCCACCAGCATAAGGACAGCCAACACCGGGGAGCTGTTTTTT.

The CDR3 loop is CASSPGFPAEQYF. The DNA of the CDR3 is TGTGCCAGCAGTCCCGGGTTCCCGGCAGAGCAGTACTTC. The chain employs TRBV6-5 and TRBJ2-7, with D unclear. Trimming took 5 bases from V and 7 from J, leaving 15 bases between them. This CDR3 comprises 13 residues. The germline V gene encodes CDR1 MNHEY and CDR2 SVGAGI.

This rearrangement joins TRBV9 to TRBJ2-7; possible D gene TRBD2, 5 bases. V lost 4 bases and J lost 2, with 13 bases in between. In germline, CDR1 is SGDLS, CDR2 YYNGEE. The CDR3 spans 14 residues. The CDR3 nucleotides read TGTGCCAGCAGCCCCGGACTCAACCCCTACGAGCAGTACTTC. Its translation is CASSPGLNPYEQYF.